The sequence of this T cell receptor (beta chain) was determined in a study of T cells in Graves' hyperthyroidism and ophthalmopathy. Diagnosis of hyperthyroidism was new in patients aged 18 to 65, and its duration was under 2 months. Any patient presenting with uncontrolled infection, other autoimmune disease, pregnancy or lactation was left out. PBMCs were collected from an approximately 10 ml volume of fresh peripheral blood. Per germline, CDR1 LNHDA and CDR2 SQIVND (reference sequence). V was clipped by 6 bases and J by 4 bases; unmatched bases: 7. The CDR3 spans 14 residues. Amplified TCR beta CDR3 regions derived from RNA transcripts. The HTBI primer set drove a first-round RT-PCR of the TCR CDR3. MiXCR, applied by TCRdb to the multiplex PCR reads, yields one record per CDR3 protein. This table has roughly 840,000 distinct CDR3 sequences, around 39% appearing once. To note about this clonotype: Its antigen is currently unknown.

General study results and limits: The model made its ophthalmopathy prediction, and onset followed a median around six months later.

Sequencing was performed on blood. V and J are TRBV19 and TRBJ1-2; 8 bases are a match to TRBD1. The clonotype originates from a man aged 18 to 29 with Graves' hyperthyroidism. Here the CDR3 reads CASSFGQGGYGYTF. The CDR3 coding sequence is TGTGCCAGTAGCTTCGGACAGGGTGGCTATGGCTACACCTTC.